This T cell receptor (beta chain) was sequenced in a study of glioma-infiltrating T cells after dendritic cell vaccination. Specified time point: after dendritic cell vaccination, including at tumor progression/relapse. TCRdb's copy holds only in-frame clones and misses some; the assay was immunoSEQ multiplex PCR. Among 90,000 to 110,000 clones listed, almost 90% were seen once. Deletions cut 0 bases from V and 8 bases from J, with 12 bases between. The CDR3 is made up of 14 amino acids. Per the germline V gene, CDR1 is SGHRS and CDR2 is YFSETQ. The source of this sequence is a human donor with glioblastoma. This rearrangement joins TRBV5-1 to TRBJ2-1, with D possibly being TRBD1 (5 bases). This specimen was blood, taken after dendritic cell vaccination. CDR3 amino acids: CASSLGQSVDEQFF. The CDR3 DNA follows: TGCGCCAGCAGCTTGGGACAGTCGGTGGATGAGCAGTTCTTC.